These T cell receptor beta chains were read from a single sample in a study of T cells in Graves' hyperthyroidism and ophthalmopathy. TCRdb redid the calling of the multiplex PCR reads with MiXCR, one entry per CDR3 protein. The table lists over 550,000 distinct CDR3 sequences, 15% to 20% of them singletons. Sequences were obtained from blood. The receptors derive from a young woman with Graves' hyperthyroidism. Each CDR3 is given with its conserved first and last residue. Each record gives: D gene, clone size, J gene, V gene, CDR3 DNA, CDR3 protein. D genes are given only for firm matches. Some rows have no size entry. The others give once, few or many, or a class for an expanded clone.

>TRBD2|.|TRBJ2-1|TRBV6-2/TRBV6-3
TGTGCCAGCAGTGCCACCCCGGGACTAGCGGTCTACAATGAGCAGTTCTTC
CASSATPGLAVYNEQFF
>.|few|TRBJ2-7|TRBV5-5
TGTGCCAGCAGCCCAGAGTACAGGGGACTAATCTACGAGCAGTACTTC
CASSPEYRGLIYEQYF
>.|.|TRBJ1-2|TRBV19
TGTGCCAGTACCACGAGCGGAGCAGGGACCTATGGCTACACCTTC
CASTTSGAGTYGYTF
>.|.|TRBJ1-2|TRBV3-1
TGTGCCAGCAGCCGCCCCACAGATCGGGATGGCTACACCTTC
CASSRPTDRDGYTF
>.|many|TRBJ1-5|TRBV20-1
TGCAGCACCTTGGGACAATTGGGGGGCAATCAGCCCCAGCATTTT
CSTLGQLGGNQPQHF
>.|many|TRBJ1-2|TRBV27
TGTGCCAGCAGTTTAAAGGGGTCTAACTATGGCTACACCTTC
CASSLKGSNYGYTF
>.|many|TRBJ2-3|TRBV6-1
TGTGCCAGCACCCCTAAACGTGACACAGATACGCAGTATTTT
CASTPKRDTDTQYF
>.|few|TRBJ2-5|TRBV9
TGTGCCAGCAGCGTACTCGGGGGTCGAGAGACCCAGTACTTC
CASSVLGGRETQYF
>.|many|TRBJ2-3|TRBV6-1
TGTGCCAGCAGATGGGAGGTTGGGCCCACAGATACGCAGTATTTT
CASRWEVGPTDTQYF
>.|once|TRBJ2-1|TRBV10-3
TGTGCCACTACGGCGGGGGCAGGCGTATACAATGAGCAGTTCTTC
CATTAGAGVYNEQFF
>.|.|TRBJ2-1|TRBV29-1
TGCAGCGGGGACGGCTACAATGAGCAGTTCTTC
CSGDGYNEQFF
>TRBD2|many|TRBJ2-3|TRBV7-2
TGTGCCAGCAGCTTAACTAGCGGCTTCACAGATACGCAGTATTTT
CASSLTSGFTDTQYF
>.|.|TRBJ2-7|TRBV27
TGTGCCAGCAGTTTATCTCCGGGGGCTGCGGGTGAGCAGTACTTC
CASSLSPGAAGEQYF
>.|.|TRBJ2-1|TRBV14
TGTGCCAGCAGCCAAGTAAGAACTCTAGCTCTCTACAATGAGCAGTTCTTC
CASSQVRTLALYNEQFF
>TRBD1|few|TRBJ1-1|TRBV29-1
TGCAGCGTTGAAGGGACAGGGAACACTGAAGCTTTCTTT
CSVEGTGNTEAFF
>TRBD1|.|TRBJ2-1|TRBV7-9
TGTGCCAGCAGCACCTGGACAGGGTGGAATGAGCAGTTCTTC
CASSTWTGWNEQFF
>.|few|TRBJ1-6|TRBV6-1
TGTGCCAGCAGTTCCGGCCCTACAGGTGTGAATTCACCCCTCCACTTT
CASSSGPTGVNSPLHF
>TRBD1|few|TRBJ2-7|TRBV27
TGTGCCAGCAGAATTCGAGGACAGGAAGTGTCCTACGAGCAGTACTTC
CASRIRGQEVSYEQYF
>TRBD1|few|TRBJ1-2|TRBV7-9
TGTGCCAGCAGCTCGTCCGGGACAGGGTCCTATGGCTACACCTTC
CASSSSGTGSYGYTF
>.|.|TRBJ2-1|TRBV11-3
TGTGCCAGCAGCTCCAAAAACGGCTACAATGAGCAGTTCTTC
CASSSKNGYNEQFF
>.|.|TRBJ1-2|TRBV7-9
TGTGCCAGCAGCTTAGGAGTGGGGGGCCAAACTAACTATGGCTACACCTTC
CASSLGVGGQTNYGYTF
>.|.|TRBJ2-1|TRBV29-1
TGCAGCGTTGAACCCAGGGTAACGGGCGGAAATGAGCAGTTCTTC
CSVEPRVTGGNEQFF
>.|.|TRBJ1-1|TRBV11-3
TGTGCCAGCAGTCGTGGGGGGCACGGGGCGAACACTGAAGCTTTCTTT
CASSRGGHGANTEAFF
>TRBD1|once|TRBJ2-2|TRBV5-1
TGCGCCAGCAGTAGGTCCGGGACAGAGAACGCCGGGGAGCTGTTTTTT
CASSRSGTENAGELFF
>TRBD1|many|TRBJ2-1|TRBV12-3/TRBV12-4
TGTGCCAGCAGTCTCTGGACAGGGGGCAGCGATGAGCAGTTCTTC
CASSLWTGGSDEQFF
>.|many|TRBJ1-5|TRBV5-5
TGTGCCAGCAGCCAGACCGGAACGGGCAATCAGCCCCAGCATTTT
CASSQTGTGNQPQHF
>.|few|TRBJ2-1|TRBV24-1
TGTGCCACCAGTGAGGTTCCGGGCAGCTCCTACAATGAGCAGTTCTTC
CATSEVPGSSYNEQFF
>.|many|TRBJ1-5|TRBV6-2/TRBV6-3
TGTGCCAGCAGTTACCCAGCGGGGCAGCGGCCCCAGCATTTT
CASSYPAGQRPQHF
>TRBD1|many|TRBJ2-4|TRBV28
TGTGCCAGCAGACCGGGACAGGGCACCTTAGTTCAGTACTTC
CASRPGQGTLVQYF
>.|many|TRBJ2-2|TRBV9
TGTGCCAGCAGCGTAGCTTACGGTCAGGGGAACGGGGAGCTGTTTTTT
CASSVAYGQGNGELFF
>.|.|TRBJ1-5|TRBV15
TGTGCCACCAGCAGAGATCGAGGGGTTAATCAGCCCCAGCATTTT
CATSRDRGVNQPQHF
>.|few|TRBJ1-2|TRBV2
TGTGCCAGCATTGGGGGAGGCTACACCTTC
CASIGGGYTF
>.|many|TRBJ2-1|TRBV11-2
TGTGCCAGCAGCCGACAGCTTCCTGGAAACAATGAGCAGTTCTTC
CASSRQLPGNNEQFF